This T cell receptor beta chain was sequenced in a study of blood T cell repertoires in COVID-19. As for the study in general: Acute-phase and convalescent COVID-19 samples originated in the United States, Italy and Spain. In each case, the material was cDNA or gDNA derived from T cells, B-cell-depleted T cells, or PBMCs.

Source study methods: The authors estimated nucleated cell counts from reference gene primer amplification. Using immunoSEQ multiplex PCR, the repertoire was profiled, and TCRdb retains in-frame clones only, with some absent. The V and J calls and clone size come from that table; D and trimming were worked out from the DNA. The table lists 150,000 to 200,000 clones, roughly nine tenths of them singletons. In germline, CDR1 is MDHEN, CDR2 SYDVKM. Trimming at V came to 6 bases and at J to 1 base, leaving 3 bases not matched to a gene. The length of the CDR3 is 14 residues. This chain joins TRBV28 and TRBJ1-3; 7 bases line up with TRBD1. The sequenced material came from peripheral blood. This TCR derives from a woman over 75 in a cohort sampled during active or convalescent COVID-19. The CDR3 reads CASRDRVSGNTIYF. The CDR3 bases are TGTGCCAGCAGAGACAGGGTGTCTGGAAACACCATATATTTT.